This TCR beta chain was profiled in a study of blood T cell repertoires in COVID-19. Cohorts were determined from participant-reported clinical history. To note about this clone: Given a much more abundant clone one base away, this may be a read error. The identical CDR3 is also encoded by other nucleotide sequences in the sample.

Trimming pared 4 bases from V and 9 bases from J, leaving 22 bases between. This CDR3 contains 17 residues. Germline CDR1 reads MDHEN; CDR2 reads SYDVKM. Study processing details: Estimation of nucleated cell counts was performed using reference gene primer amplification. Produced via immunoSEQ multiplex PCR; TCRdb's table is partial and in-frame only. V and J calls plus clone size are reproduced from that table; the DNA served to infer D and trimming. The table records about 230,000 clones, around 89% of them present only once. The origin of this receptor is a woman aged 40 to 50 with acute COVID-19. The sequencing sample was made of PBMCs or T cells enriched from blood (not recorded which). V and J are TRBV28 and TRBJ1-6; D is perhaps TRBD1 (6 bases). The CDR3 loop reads CASSYPDRVTRSSPLHF. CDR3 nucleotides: TGTGCCAGCAGTTACCCGGACAGAGTAACTCGGAGTTCACCCCTCCACTTT.